This T cell receptor (beta chain) was obtained from a study of early T cells in non-severe SARS-CoV-2 infection. CDR3 length equals 13 residues. V was clipped by 8 bases and J by 0 bases, with 10 bases between them. Germline V gives CDR1 MNHEY, CDR2 SMNVEV (reference sequence). TCRdb ran MiXCR on the 5' RACE reads and lists one entry per CDR3 protein. Among 40,000 to 60,000 distinct CDR3 sequences listed, 7% to 9% were seen once. Ten or more counts support this clonotype. Its specificity is not known. Study observations and caveats: VDJdb-based annotation leaned toward anti-spike CD8 responses and missed private and CD4 specificities.

This clonotype was sampled from an adult who was a healthcare worker with PCR-confirmed SARS-CoV-2 infection or an uninfected control (not recorded which). Sequencing input: whole blood. This rearrangement joins TRBV27 to TRBJ1-2; D is unresolved. The CDR3 is CASSFQPNYGYTF. The CDR3 coding sequence is TGTGCCAGCTCTTTCCAGCCTAACTATGGCTACACCTTC.